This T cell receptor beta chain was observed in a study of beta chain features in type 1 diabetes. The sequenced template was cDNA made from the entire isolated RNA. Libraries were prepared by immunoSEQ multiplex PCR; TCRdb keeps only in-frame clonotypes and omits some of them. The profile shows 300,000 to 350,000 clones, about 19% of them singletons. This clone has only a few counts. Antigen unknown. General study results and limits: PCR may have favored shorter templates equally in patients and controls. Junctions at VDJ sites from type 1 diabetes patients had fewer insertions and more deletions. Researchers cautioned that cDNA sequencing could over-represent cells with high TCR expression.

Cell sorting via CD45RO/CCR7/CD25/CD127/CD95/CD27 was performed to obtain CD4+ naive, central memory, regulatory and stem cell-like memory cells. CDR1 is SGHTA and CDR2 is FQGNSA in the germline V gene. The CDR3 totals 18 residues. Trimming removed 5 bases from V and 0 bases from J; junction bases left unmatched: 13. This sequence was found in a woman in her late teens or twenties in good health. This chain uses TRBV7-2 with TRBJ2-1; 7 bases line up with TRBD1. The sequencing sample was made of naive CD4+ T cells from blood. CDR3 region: CASSTRGSGGSSYNEQFF. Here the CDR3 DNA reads TGTGCCAGCAGCACCAGGGGATCAGGGGGAAGCTCCTACAATGAGCAGTTCTTC.